This T cell receptor (beta chain) was recovered during a study of glioma-infiltrating T cells after dendritic cell vaccination. V was pared by 4 bases and J by 1 base, with 8 bases of the junction left unmatched. Germline V CDR1 and CDR2: KGHSH, LQKENI. CDR3 size: 16 residues. Assay used: immunoSEQ multiplex PCR; TCRdb lists only in-frame clones, some missing. The sample holds some 78,000 clones, about 85% seen once. Regarding time point: after dendritic cell vaccination, including at tumor progression/relapse. This chain links TRBV18 with TRBJ2-7, with TRBD1 identical over 9 bases. This TCR came from a human donor with glioblastoma. Sequenced material: blood, taken after dendritic cell vaccination. The CDR3 nucleotides are TGTGCCAGCTCACAACCCGGACAGGGGACGTCCTACGAGCAGTACTTC. Translating gives CASSQPGQGTSYEQYF.